This T cell receptor (beta chain) was recorded in a study of blood T cell repertoires in COVID-19. At the level of the study: PBMCs, B-cell-depleted T cells, or T cells were the source of the cDNA or gDNA that made up the material.

Germline V CDR1 and CDR2: MNHEY, SMNVEV (reference sequence). The ends were cut back, 5 bases at V and 2 bases at J, with 14 bases in the middle. The CDR3 sequence is 15 residues long. Study processing details: Nucleated cell counts were estimated from reference gene primer amplification. The assay was immunoSEQ multiplex PCR, and TCRdb's table has in-frame clones only and misses some. The DNA gave D and trimming, while V, J and clone size come from that table. The repertoire includes roughly 200,000 clones, 70% to 90% of them detected once, and over 9.5% sits in the top ten. The sample taken for sequencing was peripheral blood. The chain combines TRBV27 with TRBJ2-3; D is unclear. The TCR sequence derives from a woman between 18 and 29 years old who had recovered from COVID-19. CDR3: CASSPSTGITDTQYF. CDR3 nucleotides: TGTGCCAGCAGTCCATCGACTGGAATCACAGATACGCAGTATTTT.